This T cell receptor (beta chain) came from a study of T cells after yellow fever vaccination. Study context: Fractions of limited cellularity were prepared by means of SMART-Seq v4 Ultra Low Input. Findings and limits, study-wide: Relatively few clonotypes were ones that appeared in both CD4 and CD8 compartments.

This clonotype was counted between two and nine times. Its antigen is not identified. TCRdb called the 5' RACE reads again in MiXCR, with one record for every CDR3 protein. The data show 450,000 to 550,000 distinct CDR3 sequences, about 19% seen once. J gave up 7 bases and V 4 bases, and 7 bases lay outside the gene matches. Germline CDR1 reads SGHTA; CDR2 reads FQGNSA. The CDR3 contains 15 residues. This TCR was sampled from a man aged 25-45 years who received the YFV17D yellow fever vaccine. The source material was PBMCs, sampled 15 days after the yellow fever booster vaccination. The rearrangement links TRBV7-2 to TRBJ2-2, with 9 bases identical to TRBD1. The CDR3 nucleotides are TGTGCCAGCAGCTCCCGACAGGGGGGGATCGGGGAGCTGTTTTTT. Protein sequence: CASSSRQGGIGELFF.